This TCR beta chain is from a study of molecular identifiers for immune sequencing clone quantification. Study summary: For replicates, RNA isolated from around 20,000 or 99,000 naive CD8 cells was divided into five portions, of which four were sequenced.

V dropped 5 bases and J dropped 3; count of bases not matched to a gene: 11. Germline lookup yields CDR1 SEHNR and CDR2 FQNEAQ (reference sequence). The CDR3 sequence is 16 residues long. A single record per CDR3 protein comes from TCRdb applying MiXCR to the PCR reads. This sample carries about 320,000 distinct CDR3 sequences, about a fifth of them seen once, and the ten largest clones take about 0.81%. In the sort, naive CD8 T cells were defined as CD8+CD4-CCR7+CD45RA+. The genes are TRBV7-9 and TRBJ2-5, with 8 bases lining up with TRBD2. This TCR was recovered from a human donor in good health. Some libraries in this study had Jurkat cell RNA spiked in. The sample comprised naive CD8+ T cells from blood, with Jurkat cell RNA spiked in. The subset here: FACS-sorted CD8+CD4-CCR7+CD45RA+ naive T cells. CDR3 region: CASSRSGGWFEETQYF. The DNA of the CDR3 is TGTGCCAGCAGCCGAAGCGGGGGTTGGTTCGAAGAGACCCAGTACTTC.